This T cell receptor beta chain was retrieved from a study of tumor-infiltrating lymphocytes in primary liver carcinoma. They got blood RNA out of unsorted whole blood and also pulled out germline DNA. Study-level findings and limits: Left bulk and unsorted, the samples did not allow CD4+ and CD8+ repertoires to be compared.

The researchers produced TCR beta cDNA from approximately 0.45 ug total RNA with a constant-region primer. A slightly modified ARM-PCR protocol with three nested multiplex PCR rounds produced these TCR beta libraries. In TCRdb, the multiplex PCR reads were re-called with MiXCR into one record per CDR3 protein. Found here are about 310,000 distinct CDR3 sequences, 60% to 80% of them singletons; the top ten hold about 9.4%. Turning to this clonotype: Its antigen is not known. At one end, the junction sequence differs from germline, possibly due to a read error.

The source is a man aged 35 to 55 with primary liver carcinoma and hepatitis B virus infection. Sequencing was done on a sample of peripheral blood.

The CDR3 region is CVSSLDTQGWGTQYF. CDR3 nucleotides: TGTGTCAGCAGCTTAGATACACAGGGATGGGGGACCCAGTACTTC. V usage is TRBV11-2 and J usage is TRBJ2-5, with D perhaps TRBD1 (6 bases). The CDR3 contains 15 residues. CDR1 SGHAT and CDR2 FQNNGV come from the germline V gene. Combining the CDR3 with reference TRBV11-2 and TRBJ2-5 gives the whole variable domain EAGVAQSPRYKIIEKRQSVAFWCNPISGHATLYWYQQILGQGPKLLIQFQNNGVVDDSQLPKDRFSAERLKGVDSTLKIQPAKLEDSAVYLCVSSLDTQGWGTQYFGPGTRLLVL.